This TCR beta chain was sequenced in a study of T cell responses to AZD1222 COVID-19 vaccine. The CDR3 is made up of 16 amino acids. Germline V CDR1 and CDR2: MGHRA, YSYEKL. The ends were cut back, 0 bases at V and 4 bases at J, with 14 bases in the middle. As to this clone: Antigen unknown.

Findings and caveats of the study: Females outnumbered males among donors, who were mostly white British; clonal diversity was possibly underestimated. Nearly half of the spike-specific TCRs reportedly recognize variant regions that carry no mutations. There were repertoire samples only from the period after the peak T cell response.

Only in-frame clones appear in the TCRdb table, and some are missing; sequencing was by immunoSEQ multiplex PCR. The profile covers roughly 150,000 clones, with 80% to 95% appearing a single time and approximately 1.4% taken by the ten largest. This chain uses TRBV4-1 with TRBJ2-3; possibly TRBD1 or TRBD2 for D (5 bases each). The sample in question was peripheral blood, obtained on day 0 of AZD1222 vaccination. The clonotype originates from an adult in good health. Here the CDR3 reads CASSQDRAGTPDTQYF. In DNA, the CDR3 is TGCGCCAGCAGCCAAGATCGGGCAGGGACCCCAGATACGCAGTATTTT.